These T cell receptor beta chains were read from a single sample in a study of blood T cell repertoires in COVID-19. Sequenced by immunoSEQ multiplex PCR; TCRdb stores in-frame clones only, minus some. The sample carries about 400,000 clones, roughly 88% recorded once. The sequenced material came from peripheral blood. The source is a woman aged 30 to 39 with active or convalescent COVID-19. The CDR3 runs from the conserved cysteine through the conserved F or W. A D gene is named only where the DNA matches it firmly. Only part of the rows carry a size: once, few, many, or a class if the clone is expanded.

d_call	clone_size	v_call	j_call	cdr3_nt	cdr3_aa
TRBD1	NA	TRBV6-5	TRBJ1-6	TGTGCCAGCGGCGGACAGGGAGGTTCACCCCTCCACTTT	CASGGQGGSPLHF
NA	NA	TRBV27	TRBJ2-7	TGTGCCAGCAGTCCCTTGCCCTATGGCTACGAGCAGTACTTC	CASSPLPYGYEQYF
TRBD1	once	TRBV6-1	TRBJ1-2	TGTGCCAGCAGTGAAGCCGGGACAGAGTATGGCTACACCTTC	CASSEAGTEYGYTF
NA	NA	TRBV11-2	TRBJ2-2	TGTGCCAGCAAGACCATTCAGGGCGCGAACACCGGGGAGCTGTTTTTT	CASKTIQGANTGELFF
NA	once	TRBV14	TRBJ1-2	TGTGCCAGCAGCCAAGTTTTGTTCGCGGATGGCTACACCTTC	CASSQVLFADGYTF
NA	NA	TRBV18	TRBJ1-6	TGTGCCAGCTCACCACAGGGGTTGATCAATTCACCCCTCCACTTT	CASSPQGLINSPLHF
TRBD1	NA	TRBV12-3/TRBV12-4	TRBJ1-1	TGTGCCAGCAGCGGGGACAGTAACACTGAAGCTTTCTTT	CASSGDSNTEAFF
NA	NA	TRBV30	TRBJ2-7	TGTGCCTGGGGCCGGGACACTTTCTGGGAGCAGTACTTC	CAWGRDTFWEQYF
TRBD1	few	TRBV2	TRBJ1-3	TGTGCCAGCAGCCCCTATGGGACAGGGGGAAACTCTGGAAACACCATATATTTT	CASSPYGTGGNSGNTIYF
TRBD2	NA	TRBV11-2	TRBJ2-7	TGTGCCAGCCGCGAAGCTAGCGGGTACGAGCAGTACTTC	CASREASGYEQYF
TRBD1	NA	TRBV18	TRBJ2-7	TGTGCCAGCTCACCCGGACAGGGTGGGGGTCTGTACTTC	CASSPGQGGGLYF
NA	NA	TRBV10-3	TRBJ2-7	TGTGCCATCAGTGAATCTTTGACAAGGCCCCAGGGGTACTTC	CAISESLTRPQGYF
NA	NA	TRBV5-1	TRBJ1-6	TGCGCCAGCAGCCCCGGGGAAAATAATTCACCCCTCCACTTT	CASSPGENNSPLHF
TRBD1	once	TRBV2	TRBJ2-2	TGTGCCAGCAGCGGACAGGGTATGGCCGGGGAGCTGTTTTTT	CASSGQGMAGELFF
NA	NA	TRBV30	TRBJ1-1	TGTGCCTGGAGTGTACCTGGGGGGATGAACACTGAAGCTTTCTTT	CAWSVPGGMNTEAFF
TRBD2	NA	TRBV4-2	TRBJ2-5	TGTGCCAGCAGCCCCCTTTTAGGAGCGGGGCCTGAGGAGACCCAGTACTTC	CASSPLLGAGPEETQYF
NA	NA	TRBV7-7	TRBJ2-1	TGTGCCAGCAGCTTAGATTTACAGGGCAATGAGCAGTTCTTC	CASSLDLQGNEQFF
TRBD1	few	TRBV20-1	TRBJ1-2	TGCAGTGCTAGTTTTCAAGGGACAGGGAGTGGCTACACCTTC	CSASFQGTGSGYTF
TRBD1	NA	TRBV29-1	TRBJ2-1	TGCAGCGTCCTTCATCTCCCGGGGACAGGGGAGAATGAGCAGTTCTTC	CSVLHLPGTGENEQFF
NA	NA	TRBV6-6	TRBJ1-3	TGTGCCAGCAGTTACGGAGACCGGCTATCTGGAAACACCATATATTTT	CASSYGDRLSGNTIYF
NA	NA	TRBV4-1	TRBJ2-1	TGCGCCAGCAGCCCCCAAGCCGGTAGCGGCTCCTACAATGAGCAGTTCTTC	CASSPQAGSGSYNEQFF
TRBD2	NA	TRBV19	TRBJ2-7	TGTGCCAGTAGCAGTCCCACGGGGACTAGCGGGAGAATCTACGAGCAGTACTTC	CASSSPTGTSGRIYEQYF
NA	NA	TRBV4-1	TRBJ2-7	TGCGCCAGCAGCCAAGATCCAACGGGAGCTAAGAGCGAGCAGTACTTC	CASSQDPTGAKSEQYF
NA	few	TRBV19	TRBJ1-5	TGTGCCAGTAGTAGATTCACAATGATTATGGATCAGCCCCAGCATTTT	CASSRFTMIMDQPQHF
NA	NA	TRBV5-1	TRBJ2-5	TGCGCCAGCAGCCTCCAAGAGACCCAGTACTTC	CASSLQETQYF
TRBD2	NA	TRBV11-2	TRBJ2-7	TGTGCCAGCAGCTGGGATCCGGGACTAGCATCCTACGAGCAGTACTTC	CASSWDPGLASYEQYF
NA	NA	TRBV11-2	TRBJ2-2	TGTGCCAGCAGCCCAAAGGCGAGGGAGAACACCGGGGAGCTGTTTTTT	CASSPKARENTGELFF
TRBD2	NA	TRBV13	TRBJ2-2	TGTGCCAGCAGCACCAGGGGTAGCGGGGTCATACCGGAGCTGTTTTTT	CASSTRGSGVIPELFF
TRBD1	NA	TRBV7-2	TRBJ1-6	TGTGCCAGCAGCTCCCCGGACAGGACTTATAATTCACCCCTCCACTTT	CASSSPDRTYNSPLHF
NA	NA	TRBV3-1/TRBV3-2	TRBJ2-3	TGTGCCAGCAGCCCCCTCTCTAGCAGATACACAGATACGCAGTATTTT	CASSPLSSRYTDTQYF
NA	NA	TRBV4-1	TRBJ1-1	TGCGCCAGCAGCCAAGTAGGCAGGTTGGGCACTGAAGCTTTCTTT	CASSQVGRLGTEAFF
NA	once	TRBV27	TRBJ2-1	TGTGCCAGCAGTCAACCGGCCTCTGGGAGCTACAATGAGCAGTTCTTC	CASSQPASGSYNEQFF
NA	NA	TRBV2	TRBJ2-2	TGTGCCAGCTTAGGCGGGACCGGGGAGCTGTTTTTT	CASLGGTGELFF
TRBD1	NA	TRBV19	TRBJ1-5	TGTGCCAGTAACGAGCGGACAGGACACAATCAGCCCCAGCATTTT	CASNERTGHNQPQHF
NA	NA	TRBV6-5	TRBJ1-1	TGTGCCAGCAGCGTCCAGGGGATGAACACTGAAGCTTTCTTT	CASSVQGMNTEAFF
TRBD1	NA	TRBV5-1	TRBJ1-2	TGCGCCAGCAGCTCGGGACAGGGGGCAGGTGGCTACACCTTC	CASSSGQGAGGYTF
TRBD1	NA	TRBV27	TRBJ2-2	TGTGCCAGCAGTTCCAATGGACAGGTGGGCGGGGAGCTGTTTTTT	CASSSNGQVGGELFF
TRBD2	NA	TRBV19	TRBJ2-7	TGTGCCAGTCGCTACTCCCTAGCGGGGGGCTCCTACGAGCAGTACTTC	CASRYSLAGGSYEQYF
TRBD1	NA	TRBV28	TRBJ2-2	TGTGCCAGCAGTTTATGGGGACAGGGGGCTGACGGGGAGCTGTTTTTT	CASSLWGQGADGELFF
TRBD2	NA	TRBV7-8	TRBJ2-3	TGTGCCAGCAGCTTATGGGGCGGACTAGCGGACAAATCAGATACGCAGTATTTT	CASSLWGGLADKSDTQYF
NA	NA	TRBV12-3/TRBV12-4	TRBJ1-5	TGTGCCAGCACCAGGTGGGGCAATCAGCCCCAGCATTTT	CASTRWGNQPQHF
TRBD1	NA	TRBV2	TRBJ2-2	TGTGCCAGCAGACAGGGGGACGTCCCCGGGGAGCTGTTTTTT	CASRQGDVPGELFF
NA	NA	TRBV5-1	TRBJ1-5	TGCGCCAGCAGCTGGGGCGAGAATAGCAATCAGCCCCAGCATTTT	CASSWGENSNQPQHF
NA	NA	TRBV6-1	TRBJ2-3	TGTGCCAGCAGTGAAGCGTTTCGAGATACGCAGTATTTT	CASSEAFRDTQYF
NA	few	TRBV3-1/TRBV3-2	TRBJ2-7	TGTGCCAGCAGCCAAGGGTTCGGGGGCGAGCAGTACTTC	CASSQGFGGEQYF
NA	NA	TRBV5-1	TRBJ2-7	TGCGCCAGCAGCCCGACAGATACCTACGAGCAGTACTTC	CASSPTDTYEQYF
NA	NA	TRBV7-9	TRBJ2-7	TGTGCCAGCAGCTCAACTCGAGGTGACAGCTACGAGCAGTACTTC	CASSSTRGDSYEQYF
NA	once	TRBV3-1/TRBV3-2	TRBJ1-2	TGTGCCAGCAGCCAAGATTTCTACAGGGAAGTTAAGGGCTACACCTTC	CASSQDFYREVKGYTF
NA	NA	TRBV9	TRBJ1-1	TGTGCCAGCAGCGCGGGTCGTGGAACTGAAGCTTTCTTT	CASSAGRGTEAFF
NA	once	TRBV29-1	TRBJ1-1	TGCAGCGTGGGGGGACTGAGGAACACTGAAGCTTTCTTT	CSVGGLRNTEAFF
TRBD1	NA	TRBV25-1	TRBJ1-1	TGTGCCAGCAGTGCCCAAGGACAGGGAGTCACTGAAGCTTTCTTT	CASSAQGQGVTEAFF
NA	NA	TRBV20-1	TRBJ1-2	TGCAGTGCTAGTCTCTCCAGGGACTATGGCTACACCTTC	CSASLSRDYGYTF
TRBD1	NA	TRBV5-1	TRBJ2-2	TGCGCCAGCAGCGCGGGACAGGGGGCGGGCACCGGGGAGCTGTTTTTT	CASSAGQGAGTGELFF
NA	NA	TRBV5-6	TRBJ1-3	TGTGCCAGCAGCTTGAGGGGTGGCGGTGGAAACACCATATATTTT	CASSLRGGGGNTIYF
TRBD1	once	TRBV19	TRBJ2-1	TGTGCCAGTAGTTTTGGACAGGTCCCCTACAATGAGCAGTTCTTC	CASSFGQVPYNEQFF